The present entry profiles one T cell receptor (beta chain) with its context. The antigen is not known. This sample was taken from a study of T-cell memory formation after mild COVID-19. Study results and limitations: Mainly CM and EM harbored the contracting CD4+ clones; mainly EMRA harbored the CD8+ ones. Second-wave clones that peaked on day 37 lacked confirmed SARS-CoV-2 specificity.

Trimming removed 2 bases from V and 9 bases from J, with 8 bases in between. This CDR3 is 12 amino acids long. CDR1 and CDR2 (germline): SEHNR, FQNEAQ (reference sequence). TCR alpha and TCR beta cDNA libraries carrying sample barcodes and UMIs came from 5'RACE with constant-segment primers. TCRdb called the 5' RACE reads again in MiXCR, with one record for every CDR3 protein. The repertoire holds 450,000 or so distinct CDR3 sequences, with roughly 25% as singletons. The sample consisted of PBMCs or a T cell subset sorted from them (not recorded which). The sequence came from an adult woman who had mild COVID-19 (a few samples of this study predate the infection). Cell type and time point are not known. V and J are TRBV7-9 and TRBJ2-1, with D unclear. CDR3 residues: CASSLLVVEQFF. In DNA, the CDR3 is TGTGCCAGCAGCTTATTAGTGGTTGAGCAGTTCTTC.